This T cell receptor (beta chain) stems from a study of cytomegalovirus exposure and HLA in healthy donors. The PCR employed 60 Vbeta primers together with 13 Jbeta primers. This table comes from immunoSEQ multiplex PCR, and its TCRdb copy is limited to in-frame clones, with some not included. The sample records 160,000 or so clones, 81% being singletons. Study-level points and caveats: Later analysis demonstrated an association between a missense DCLRE1C variant and TCR beta V- and J-gene trimming. Despite most TCR sequences being rare, some public TCRs occurred in many donors. What a later analysis showed was that several of the most significant clusters appeared linked to common viral pathogens.

With respect to this clone: Its target is unknown.

V lost 1 base and J 4 bases, leaving 8 bases between the germline ends. CDR1 is MGHRA, CDR2 YSYEKL, per germline. There are 13 residues in the CDR3. Sequenced input: PBMCs. This rearrangement joins TRBV4-1 to TRBJ2-7; TRBD1 is a possible D gene (5 bases). This TCR came from a woman aged 18-29 years in good health and CMV-seropositive. The CDR3: CASSQVGVYEQYF. The CDR3 coding sequence is TGCGCCAGCAGCCAAGTAGGGGTTTACGAGCAGTACTTC.